The subject of this entry is one T cell receptor beta chain. Its antigen remains unidentified. At one end the junction does not follow the germline gene, possibly because of a read error. Per sample, at least 5.5 micrograms of total RNA were extracted. This record comes from a study of blood T cells in healthy people across ages. Across the study: About one barcoded beta molecule per two T cells was the capture yield of template switching.

This CDR3 contains 16 residues. CDR1 is MGHRA and CDR2 is YSYEKL in the germline V gene. Study findings and constraints: Because sorting was not performed, PBMCs prevented conclusive naive versus antigen-experienced comparison.

A J-beta primer mix and a sample-barcoded 5' primer were used in a second PCR of roughly 7 to 12 cycles. Each CDR3 protein is one row after TCRdb ran MiXCR on the 5' RACE reads. Among 1 million to 1.2 million distinct CDR3 sequences listed, around two fifths were seen once. Specimen: blood. This sequence joins TRBV4-1 and TRBJ1-2; possibly TRBD1 for D (5 bases). This receptor was identified in a man aged 18 to 29 in good health. The CDR3 coding sequence is TGCGCCAGCTGCCAAGTGGCAGAGGGGAACTTTTATGGCTACACCTTC. Encoded protein: CASCQVAEGNFYGYTF.